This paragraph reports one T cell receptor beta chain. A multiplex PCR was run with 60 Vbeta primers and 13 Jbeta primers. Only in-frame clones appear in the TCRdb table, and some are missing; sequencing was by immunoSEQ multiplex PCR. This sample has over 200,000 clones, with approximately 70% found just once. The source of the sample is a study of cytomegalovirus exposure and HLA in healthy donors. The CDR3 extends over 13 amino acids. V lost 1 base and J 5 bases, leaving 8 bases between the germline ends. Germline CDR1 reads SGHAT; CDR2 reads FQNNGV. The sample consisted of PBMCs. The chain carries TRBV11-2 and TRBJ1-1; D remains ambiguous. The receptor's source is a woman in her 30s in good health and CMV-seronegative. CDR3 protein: CASSLGTGTEAFF. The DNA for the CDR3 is TGTGCCAGCAGCTTAGGTACGGGAACTGAAGCTTTCTTT.